This passage covers 10 T cell receptor beta chains from one sample sequenced in a study of T-cell reconstitution after alpha-beta-depleted transplantation in children. Preparation of the TCRbeta library used unique molecular identifiers. MiXCR, run by TCRdb on the PCR reads, gives a single entry per CDR3 protein. The sample yields almost 400,000 distinct CDR3 sequences, over 20% seen once. Sequencing was performed on PBMCs from the stem cell graft donor, taken from the stem cell graft. These receptors came from a human donor who donated a stem cell graft to a child with acute myeloid leukemia.

The rearrangement uses TRBV15 and TRBJ1-5, with 9 bases aligning to TRBD1. The CDR3 sequence is 19 residues long. From germline, CDR1 is LNHNV and CDR2 YYDKDF (reference sequence). V was clipped by 4 bases and J by 3 bases; unmatched bases: 16. The CDR3 sequence is CATSTHRDRDMVNNQPQHF. CDR3 DNA sequence: TGTGCCACCAGCACCCACCGGGACAGGGATATGGTAAACAATCAGCCCCAGCATTTT.

This clonotype was counted at least ten times. CDR3 nucleotide sequence: TGTGCCAGTTCTACAGCGGGGGGACCAACTAACTATGGCTACACCTTC. This encodes CASSTAGGPTNYGYTF. The chain has TRBV27 and TRBJ1-2, with a possible D match to TRBD1 (5 bases). V lost 9 bases and J lost 0, with 20 bases in between. CDR1 and CDR2 from the germline V gene are MNHEY and SMNVEV (reference sequence). CDR3 length equals 16 residues.

V gene TRBV11-2 combines with J gene TRBJ2-7; TRBD2 matches 12 bases. The CDR3 totals 15 residues. Looked up from germline, CDR1 is SGHAT and CDR2 is FQNNGV. With 2 bases clipped from V and 4 bases from J, the junction kept 3 bases outside the gene matches. In DNA, the CDR3 is TGTGCCAGCAGCTTACGGACTAGCGGGGAATACGAGCAGTACTTC. The encoded protein is CASSLRTSGEYEQYF.

The rearrangement links TRBV20-1 to TRBJ1-3; 8 bases align to TRBD1. Germline V gene lookup returns CDR1 DFQATT and CDR2 SNEGSKA (reference sequence). CDR3 length: 14 residues. V dropped 5 bases and J dropped 4; count of bases not matched to a gene: 7. The DNA of the CDR3 is TGCAGTGCTCCGAGGACAGGGATGGGAAACACCATATATTTT. This gives the protein CSAPRTGMGNTIYF.

The chain is built from TRBV7-9 and TRBJ1-2; the D is unclear. Germline V gives CDR1 SEHNR, CDR2 FQNEAQ (reference sequence). V shed 8 bases and J shed 8 bases, with 12 bases lying between them. CDR3 length: 11 residues. The CDR3 reads CASVRGMGYTF. The DNA for the CDR3 is TGTGCCAGCGTCCGAGGCATGGGCTACACCTTC.

The CDR3 sequence is CASSQELAGGNYEQYF. CDR3 sequence (DNA): TGTGCCAGCAGCCAAGAACTCGCGGGAGGTAACTACGAGCAGTACTTC. This chain uses TRBV4-2 with TRBJ2-7; TRBD2 agrees at 8 bases. This CDR3 is built from 16 residues. With V trimmed by 0 bases and J by 3 bases, 7 bases remained unmatched. The germline V gene encodes CDR1 LGHNA and CDR2 YNFKEQ.

This chain links TRBV5-1 with TRBJ2-7; D tentatively fits TRBD1 or TRBD2 (5 bases each). Trimming left V 0 bases short and J 0 bases short, with 13 bases between. The CDR3 length is 16 residues. CDR1 is SGHRS and CDR2 is YFSETQ in the germline V gene. CDR3 residues: CASSLDVGTPSYEQYF. In nucleotides, the CDR3 is TGCGCCAGCAGCTTGGATGTAGGGACCCCCTCCTACGAGCAGTACTTC.

The CDR3 spells CASSSGSRTDTQYF. DNA of the CDR3: TGTGCCAGCAGTTCAGGGTCACGGACAGATACGCAGTATTTT. V is TRBV12-3 or TRBV12-4 and J is TRBJ2-3; D is possibly TRBD1 (5 bases). This CDR3 spans 14 amino acids. Deletions cut 4 bases from V and 3 bases from J, with 11 bases between.

The table lists this clonotype with a few counts. The CDR3 sequence: CASSEVMGTTGEQYF. In DNA form, the CDR3 reads TGTGCCAGTTCGGAGGTTATGGGGACTACGGGGGAGCAGTACTTC. The rearrangement links TRBV27 to TRBJ2-7, with 7 bases fitting TRBD2. CDR1 MNHEY and CDR2 SMNVEV come from the germline V gene (reference sequence). The CDR3 is 15 residues long. Trimming removed 9 bases from V and 7 bases from J; junction bases left unmatched: 18.

The rearrangement uses TRBV11-1 and TRBJ2-7; TRBD1 matches at 8 bases. J lost 5 bases, V lost 6 bases, and 12 bases had no gene match. CDR1 SGHAT and CDR2 FQDESV come from the germline V gene (reference sequence). The CDR3 has 15 residues. The CDR3, as DNA: TGTGCCAGCAGTTCCATCAGGGGGCGCGTCCACGAGCAGTACTTC. This sequence encodes CASSSIRGRVHEQYF.